The T cell receptor beta chain described here comes from a study of shared clonotypes between healthy human individuals. Study conclusions and caveats: Blood was the only sampled material, and tissue repertoires likely differ.

To note about this clone: Its antigen is as yet unknown.

Looked up from germline, CDR1 is SGHRS and CDR2 is YFSETQ. CDR3 length: 14 residues. V shed 0 bases and J shed 5 bases, with 9 bases lying between them. The data were produced by immunoSEQ multiplex PCR, yet TCRdb's version contains in-frame clones alone and is incomplete. Of around 640,000 clones listed, approximately 96% are singletons. Naivety among CD8 cells was defined by CD45RO negativity and positive CCR7 selection, thereby excluding terminally differentiated effector memory CD45RA+ cells. The sequenced sample consisted of naive CD8+ T cells sorted from blood. The sequence derives from a woman in her twenties or thirties in good health. The V call is TRBV5-1, the J call TRBJ2-1, with TRBD1 as a possible D gene (6 bases). The CDR3 nucleotides read TGCGCCAGCAGCTTGGTCCAGGGGAACAATGAGCAGTTCTTC. This gives the protein CASSLVQGNNEQFF.